These 17 T cell receptor beta chains were sequenced from one sample in a study of T-cell reconstitution after alpha-beta-depleted transplantation in children. Researchers prepared the TCRbeta library using unique molecular identifiers, the study reports. TCRdb processed the PCR reads anew with MiXCR; each CDR3 protein has one entry. The profile shows 400,000 to 500,000 distinct CDR3 sequences, 11% of them singletons. The sequences come from PBMCs from the stem cell graft donor, collected from the stem cell graft. Receptors were obtained from a human donor who donated a stem cell graft to a child with acute myeloid leukemia.

This clonotype was seen a few times. The chain links TRBV4-1 to TRBJ2-1; 8 bases agree with TRBD1. The CDR3 totals 14 residues. CDR1 and CDR2 from the germline V gene are MGHRA and YSYEKL. J gave up 8 bases and V 1 base, and 4 bases lay outside the gene matches. The DNA of the CDR3 is TGCGCCAGCAGCCAAGCGACAGGGGTATATGAGCAGTTCTTC. Protein sequence: CASSQATGVYEQFF.

V gene TRBV5-1 combines with J gene TRBJ2-3, with TRBD2 matching 7 bases. V dropped 5 bases and J dropped 6; count of bases not matched to a gene: 6. Germline V CDR1 and CDR2: SGHRS, YFSETQ. This CDR3 spans 13 amino acids. This chain's CDR3 is CASRRDGGDTQYF. The DNA of the CDR3 is TGCGCCAGCAGACGGGACGGGGGGGATACGCAGTATTTT.

This clonotype appeared many times. This chain connects TRBV20-1 to TRBJ2-3, with D hard to call. V dropped 1 base and J dropped 4 bases, with 6 bases sitting between them. Germline V lookup: CDR1 DFQATT, CDR2 SNEGSKA (reference sequence). CDR3 length: 12 residues. Here the CDR3 reads CSARAAADTQYF. Here the CDR3 DNA reads TGCAGTGCTAGAGCCGCGGCAGATACGCAGTATTTT.

In this sample, this clonotype turned up a few times. The chain links TRBV5-1 to TRBJ2-5; tentative D call: TRBD1 (6 bases). The CDR3 loop spans 16 amino acids. The germline CDR1 and CDR2 sequences are SGHRS and YFSETQ. The germline V and J ends were trimmed by 3 bases and 4 bases, with 19 bases remaining between them. DNA of the CDR3: TGCGCCAGCAGCTCTAGGGGGAGTATCAATGGAGAGACCCAGTACTTC. Its protein product is CASSSRGSINGETQYF. Supplemented by reference TRBV5-1 and TRBJ2-5, the full variable domain reads KAGVTQTPRYLIKTRGQQVTLSCSPISGHRSVSWYQQTPGQGLQFLFEYFSETQRNKGNFPGRFSGRQFSNSRSEMNVSTLELGDSALYLCASSSRGSINGETQYFGPGTRLLVL.

This clonotype was detected only a few times. This chain links TRBV20-1 with TRBJ2-2; 8 bases line up with TRBD1. Per germline, CDR1 DFQATT and CDR2 SNEGSKA (reference sequence). The CDR3 is 14 amino acids. V was pared by 2 bases and J by 5 bases, with 4 bases of the junction left unmatched. CDR3 residues: CSARRQGATGELFF. The CDR3 DNA reads as TGCAGTGCTAGACGGCAGGGGGCGACCGGGGAGCTGTTTTTT.

This clonotype was seen a handful of times. The chain uses TRBV15 and TRBJ1-5; D call uncertain. V was pared by 4 bases and J by 6 bases, with 16 bases between. There are 15 residues in the CDR3. CDR1 is LNHNV and CDR2 is YYDKDF in the germline V gene (reference sequence). The CDR3 reads CATSILVAGGQPQHF. The CDR3, as DNA: TGTGCCACCAGCATCCTAGTAGCGGGCGGTCAGCCCCAGCATTTT.

The V call is TRBV12-3 or TRBV12-4, the J call TRBJ2-5; D possibly corresponds to TRBD1 (5 bases). Trimming removed 3 bases from V and 2 bases from J, with 10 bases in between. CDR3 length: 14 amino acids. CDR3 amino acids: CASSFSGWQETQYF. CDR3 nucleotide sequence: TGTGCCAGCAGTTTTTCAGGGTGGCAAGAGACCCAGTACTTC.

The genes are TRBV12-3 or TRBV12-4 and TRBJ2-1, with a tentative D call TRBD1 (5 bases). This CDR3 has 15 amino acids. The germline V and J ends were trimmed by 6 bases and 0 bases, with 12 bases remaining between them. CDR3 bases: TGTGCCAGCAGCATACAGGCAAGCTCCTACAATGAGCAGTTCTTC. It encodes CASSIQASSYNEQFF.

This chain uses TRBV6-1 with TRBJ1-2; no clear D. The CDR3 contains 13 residues. Trimming shortened V by 4 bases and J by 2 bases, and 8 bases separated the two germline ends. Germline-derived CDR1 and CDR2 are MNHNS and SASEGT. CDR3: CASSAVRNYGYTF. CDR3 DNA: TGTGCCAGCAGTGCAGTACGGAACTATGGCTACACCTTC.

V usage is TRBV5-1 and J usage is TRBJ2-1; D is uncertain. V dropped 3 bases and J dropped 8 bases, with 15 bases sitting between them. The germline gives CDR1 SGHRS, CDR2 YFSETQ. CDR3 length: 14 residues. CDR3 nucleotides: TGCGCCAGCAGCTCCGCCCCGGCCAGCGATGAGCAGTTCTTC. It specifies CASSSAPASDEQFF.

The table lists this clonotype with a few counts. The chain links TRBV7-8 to TRBJ2-7, with 8 bases lining up with TRBD1. There are 13 residues in the CDR3. CDR1 is SGHVS and CDR2 is FQNEAQ in the germline V gene. The junction had 3 bases not matched to a gene; V was cut back by 5 bases and J by 3 bases. CDR3 sequence (DNA): TGTGCCAGCAGCAAACAGGGGGTCTACGAGCAGTACGTC. Protein product: CASSKQGVYEQYV.

This clonotype was found many times. This chain joins TRBV27 and TRBJ1-1, with D perhaps TRBD1 (5 bases). The CDR3 runs to 14 residues. Trimming shortened V by 3 bases and J by 1 base, and 9 bases separated the two germline ends. The germline V gene has CDR1 MNHEY and CDR2 SMNVEV (reference sequence). CDR3 residues: CASSFEGSNTEAFF. CDR3 DNA sequence: TGTGCCAGCAGTTTCGAGGGGTCGAACACTGAAGCTTTCTTT.

This clonotype was recorded many times. This chain uses TRBV20-1 with TRBJ1-1, with 7 bases matching TRBD1. The V gene's germline CDR1 is DFQATT and CDR2 SNEGSKA (reference sequence). V lost 3 bases, J lost 1 base, and 8 bases stayed unmatched. This CDR3 region has 15 residues. In DNA, the CDR3 is TGCAGTGCTAGGTCCGGGACAGAACAGAACACTGAAGCTTTCTTT. Its translation is CSARSGTEQNTEAFF.

The chain uses TRBV4-1 and TRBJ2-1; D gene uncertain. V was pared by 3 bases and J by 3 bases, with 12 bases between. Per germline, CDR1 MGHRA and CDR2 YSYEKL. The length of the CDR3 is 15 residues. DNA for the CDR3: TGCGCCAGCAGCCATAGCCAGGATTTCTACAATGAGCAGTTCTTC. It specifies CASSHSQDFYNEQFF.

V and J are TRBV20-1 and TRBJ2-5; D call uncertain. With 3 bases removed from V and 4 bases from J, the gap between germline ends came to 6 bases. Germline assignment: CDR1 DFQATT and CDR2 SNEGSKA (reference sequence). The CDR3 loop spans 11 amino acids. In DNA, the CDR3 is TGCAGTGCTAGTGCTCGAGAGACCCAGTACTTC. This translates into CSASARETQYF.

This clonotype was counted at least ten times. The rearrangement links TRBV28 to TRBJ1-6; no reliable D call. The CDR3 runs 14 residues. V was cut by 3 bases and J by 5 bases, with 8 bases left in between. Germline loops: CDR1 MDHEN, CDR2 SYDVKM. The CDR3 sequence: CASSFWADNSPLHF. In DNA, the CDR3 is TGTGCCAGCAGTTTTTGGGCAGATAATTCACCCCTCCACTTT.

The CDR3 coding sequence is TGTGCCAGCAGTTTGAGTTTCGGGGCTAACTATGGCTACACCTTC. Protein sequence: CASSLSFGANYGYTF. The rearrangement links TRBV28 to TRBJ1-2; D is unclear. The germline CDR1 and CDR2 sequences are MDHEN and SYDVKM. CDR3 length: 15 residues. Trimming shortened V by 3 bases and J by 0 bases, and 11 bases separated the two germline ends.